This T cell receptor (beta chain) is from a study of cytomegalovirus exposure and HLA in healthy donors. Data came from immunoSEQ multiplex PCR; TCRdb stores just in-frame clones and leaves some out. The sample lists 150,000 to 170,000 clones, about 86% occurring once. Overall study results and limits: The classifier was said to identify cytomegalovirus status with high specificity and sensitivity. Cytomegalovirus association was listed for 164 TCR beta chains.

As regards this clone: The antigen is not known.

CDR1 is SGHDT and CDR2 is YYEEEE in the germline V gene. V shed 5 bases and J 5 bases; nucleotides not matched to a gene: 8. CDR3 length: 14 residues. The clonotype originates from a human donor in good health. The sample taken for sequencing was PBMCs. The chain joins TRBV5-6 to TRBJ1-1; 8 nucleotides match TRBD1. In DNA form, the CDR3 reads TGTGCCAGCAGTTTCGGACAGGGTCGAACTGAAGCTTTCTTT. This translates into CASSFGQGRTEAFF.